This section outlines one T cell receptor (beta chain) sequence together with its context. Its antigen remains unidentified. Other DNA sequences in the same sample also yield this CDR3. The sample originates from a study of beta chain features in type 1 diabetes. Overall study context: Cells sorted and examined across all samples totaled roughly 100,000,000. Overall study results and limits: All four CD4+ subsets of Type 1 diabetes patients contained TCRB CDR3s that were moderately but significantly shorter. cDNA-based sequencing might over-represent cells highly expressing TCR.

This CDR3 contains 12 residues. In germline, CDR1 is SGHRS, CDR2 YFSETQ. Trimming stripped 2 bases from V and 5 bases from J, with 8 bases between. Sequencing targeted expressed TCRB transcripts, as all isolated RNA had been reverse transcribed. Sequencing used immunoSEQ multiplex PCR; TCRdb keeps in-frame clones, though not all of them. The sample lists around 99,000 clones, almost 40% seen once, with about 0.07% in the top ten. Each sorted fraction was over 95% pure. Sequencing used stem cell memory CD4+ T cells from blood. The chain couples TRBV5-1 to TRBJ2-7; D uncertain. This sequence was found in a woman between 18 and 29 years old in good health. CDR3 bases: TGCGCCAGCAGCTTAGTTACTGACGAGCAGTACTTC. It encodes CASSLVTDEQYF.